The 26 T cell receptor beta chains below all came from one sample that was sequenced in a study of blood T cells in healthy people across ages. Alongside a J-beta primer mix, a sample-barcoded 5' primer served in a second PCR lasting roughly 6 to 12 cycles. Each CDR3 protein gets one entry after TCRdb re-called the 5' RACE reads with MiXCR. The sample lists more than 1,000,000 distinct CDR3 sequences; under 30% were seen once. In addition, the sample was reused for a study of T cells of mothers and their children.

Sequenced: blood. Receptors were obtained from a girl aged 2 to 10 in good health.

The chain combines TRBV19 with TRBJ1-2; D is ambiguous. Germline V gives CDR1 LNHDA, CDR2 SQIVND (reference sequence). The CDR3 is 12 residues long. Trimming removed 6 bases from V and 7 bases from J, with 12 bases in between. The DNA for the CDR3 is TGTGCCAGTAGCCCTCAGAAGTCTGGCTACACCTTC. Its translation: CASSPQKSGYTF.

The chain joins TRBV29-1 to TRBJ1-2; D call uncertain. V was trimmed by 4 bases and J by 3 bases, leaving 12 bases between them. Per the germline V gene, CDR1 is SQVTM and CDR2 is ANQGSEA. The CDR3 is 13 amino acids. The CDR3 loop reads CSVGTIGDYGYTF. The CDR3 region has the DNA TGCAGCGTTGGGACCATAGGAGACTATGGCTACACCTTC. Full variable domain (outside the CDR3, taken from reference TRBV29-1 and TRBJ1-2): SAVISQKPSRDICQRGTSLTIQCQVDSQVTMMFWYRQQPGQSLTLIATANQGSEATYESGFVIDKFPISRPNLTFSTLTVSNMSPEDSSIYLCSVGTIGDYGYTFGSGTRLTVV.

This clonotype has more than one count but fewer than ten. J is TRBJ1-2 and V is TRBV4-3; D call uncertain. The germline CDR1 and CDR2 sequences are LGHNA and YSLEER. The CDR3 is 16 residues long. V was shortened by 0 bases and J by 5 bases, with 16 bases between the two germline ends. The CDR3 sequence is CASSQDVAPGLYGYTF. CDR3 sequence (DNA): TGCGCCAGCAGCCAAGATGTAGCTCCCGGGTTGTATGGCTACACCTTC.

This clonotype was observed a few times. The rearrangement uses TRBV4-3 and TRBJ2-5; D remains ambiguous. With the DNA end fitting TRBJ2-1 better, the J assignment may be wrong. Looked up from germline, CDR1 is LGHNA and CDR2 is YSLEER. The CDR3 contains 14 residues. The CDR3 spells CASSQDGPLGEQFF. For the CDR3, the DNA is TGCGCCAGCAGCCAAGATGGGCCGTTGGGTGAGCAGTTCTTC.

This clonotype has a handful of counts. CDR3 residues: CAISDPGGPEINQPQHF. In DNA, the CDR3 is TGTGCCATCAGCGACCCCGGGGGGCCAGAAATAAATCAGCCCCAGCATTTT. The chain recombines TRBV10-3 with TRBJ1-5; D is possibly TRBD1 (6 bases). V was shortened by 6 bases and J by 4 bases, with 22 bases between the two germline ends. Germline assignment: CDR1 ENHRY and CDR2 SYGVKD. The CDR3 contains 17 residues.

The chain uses TRBV7-2 and TRBJ2-3; D remains unclear. The CDR3 has 15 residues. Trimming took off 11 bases at V and 3 bases at J, with 21 bases between the two ends. The V gene's germline CDR1 is SGHTA and CDR2 FQGNSA. The CDR3 DNA reads as TGTGCCTGGAGTGTACATAGGAAACAAACAGATACGCAGTATTTT. Its protein product is CAWSVHRKQTDTQYF. The variable domain in full, with the rest retrieved from reference TRBV7-2 and TRBJ2-3, is GAGVSQSPSNKVTEKGKDVELRCDPISGHTALYWYRQSLGQGLEFLIYFQGNSAPDKSGLPSDRFSAERTGGSVSTLTIQRTQQEDSAVYLCAWSVHRKQTDTQYFGPGTRLTVL.

In its sample, this clonotype was seen a few times. Mismatch with germline at one junction end may stem from a read error. The chain combines TRBV5-1 with TRBJ2-2, with unresolved D. Germline values: CDR1 SGHRS, CDR2 YFSETQ. This CDR3 has 12 amino acids. This CDR3 is CASSINTGELFF. The CDR3 nucleotides are TGTGCCAGCAGTATAAACACCGGGGAGCTGTTTTTT.

The V call is TRBV12-3 or TRBV12-4, the J call TRBJ1-2; 10 positions match TRBD1. Germline trimming cut 0 bases from V and 6 bases from J; bases unmatched to any gene: 1. The CDR3 has 14 residues. CDR3 loop: CASSLAGTGDGYTF. Written as DNA, the CDR3 is TGTGCCAGCAGTTTAGCGGGGACAGGGGATGGCTACACCTTC.

V gene TRBV7-2 combines with J gene TRBJ2-5, with 7 bases fitting TRBD1. The CDR3 covers 15 residues. J gave up 5 bases and V 5 bases, and 11 bases lay outside the gene matches. The germline gives CDR1 SGHTA, CDR2 FQGNSA. CDR3 sequence (DNA): TGTGCCAGCAGCCTCCGCGAAGGGGGCTGGGAGACCCAGTACTTC. It is translated as CASSLREGGWETQYF.

The genes are TRBV12-3 or TRBV12-4 and TRBJ1-3; D is unclear. This CDR3 comprises 11 residues. The V end lost 6 bases, the J end lost 5 bases, and 5 bases lay between the germline ends. The CDR3 is CASRQRNTIYF. In DNA form, the CDR3 reads TGTGCCAGCAGGCAACGAAACACCATATATTTT.

This clonotype was observed once. This chain joins TRBV20-1 and TRBJ2-1; no clear D gene. Germline V gene data show CDR1 as DFQATT and CDR2 as SNEGSKA (reference sequence). Trimming shortened V by 6 bases and J by 4 bases, and 13 bases separated the two germline ends. The CDR3 covers 13 residues. The DNA for the CDR3 is TGCAGTGCCTTCCGGCGGCATTACAATGAGCAGTTCTTC. Protein: CSAFRRHYNEQFF.

This chain uses TRBV19 with TRBJ1-3; no reliable D call. Between the trimmed V and J ends, which lost 3 bases and 1 base, there was a span of 7 bases. CDR1 is LNHDA, CDR2 SQIVND, per germline (reference sequence). This CDR3 has 14 amino acids. CDR3 region: CASSMDESGNTIYF. DNA for the CDR3: TGTGCCAGTAGTATGGATGAATCTGGAAACACCATATATTTT.

The chain has TRBV10-3 and TRBJ2-5, with a weak D call TRBD1 (5 bases). V lost 2 bases to trimming and J lost 4 bases, with 11 bases between them. CDR3 length equals 14 residues. The germline V gene has CDR1 ENHRY and CDR2 SYGVKD. The CDR3 reads CAISENAGRETQYF. The DNA for the CDR3 is TGTGCCATCAGTGAGAATGCAGGGCGAGAGACCCAGTACTTC.

This clonotype was found a few times. The CDR3 loop is CSATPERVNIQYF. The CDR3 DNA follows: TGCAGTGCTACCCCGGAACGGGTAAACATTCAGTACTTC. The chain links TRBV20-1 to TRBJ2-4; D remains ambiguous. Germline CDR1 is DFQATT and CDR2 is SNEGSKA (reference sequence). CDR3 length: 13 residues. V was cut by 4 bases and J by 6 bases, with 13 bases left in between.

This clonotype was picked up a small number of times. The chain uses TRBV4-3 and TRBJ2-1, with 8 bases lining up with TRBD1. V lost 4 bases and J lost 0; bases outside the gene matches: 5. The CDR3 has 16 residues. Germline lookup yields CDR1 LGHNA and CDR2 YSLEER. The CDR3 region is CASSLQGGSSYNEQFF. The CDR3 nucleotides are TGCGCCAGCAGCCTACAGGGGGGAAGCTCCTACAATGAGCAGTTCTTC.

The J gene is TRBJ2-3, the V gene TRBV12-3 or TRBV12-4, with D unresolved. The ends were cut back, 7 bases at V and 0 bases at J, with 14 bases in the middle. The CDR3 is 15 residues long. For the CDR3, the DNA is TGTGCCAGCACGTCCACCTTGGGGAGCACAGATACGCAGTATTTT. It specifies CASTSTLGSTDTQYF.

This clonotype was observed a handful of times. The CDR3 DNA sequence: TGTGCCAGCTCCCCCGCGTCGTTCGGTGGGGGGGAGCAGTACTTC. It is translated as CASSPASFGGGEQYF. This rearrangement joins TRBV18 to TRBJ2-7, with D possibly matching TRBD2 (6 bases). The CDR3 spans 15 residues. Germline CDR1 reads KGHSH; CDR2 reads LQKENI. The V gene lost 6 bases and the J gene lost 7 bases, with 22 bases spanning the gap.

The V and J genes are TRBV7-2 and TRBJ2-1; TRBD1 aligns across 7 bases. V shed 4 bases, J shed 9 bases, and the junction held 6 bases outside the gene matches. This CDR3 has 13 amino acids. Germline assignment: CDR1 SGHTA and CDR2 FQGNSA. CDR3 nucleotides: TGTGCCAGCAGCTATCAGGGGGACGGTGAGCAGTTCTTC. Residues: CASSYQGDGEQFF. The full variable domain, rest sourced from reference TRBV7-2 and TRBJ2-1, is GAGVSQSPSNKVTEKGKDVELRCDPISGHTALYWYRQSLGQGLEFLIYFQGNSAPDKSGLPSDRFSAERTGGSVSTLTIQRTQQEDSAVYLCASSYQGDGEQFFGPGTRLTVL.

The V call is TRBV7-8, the J call TRBJ2-4; TRBD2 is a possible D gene (5 bases). V was shortened by 4 bases and J by 3 bases, with 10 bases between the two germline ends. Germline CDR1 SGHVS, CDR2 FQNEAQ. The CDR3 has 14 residues. The CDR3 DNA sequence: TGTGCCAGCAGCTATCCGAGCGGCAAAAACATTCAGTACTTC. It is translated as CASSYPSGKNIQYF.

This clonotype was seen only a few times. Germline and junction disagree at one end, which may indicate a read error. Written as DNA, the CDR3 is TGTGCCGCCAGCAGAGATCTGACGGGCGCTAACTATGGCTACACCTTC. It encodes CAASRDLTGANYGYTF. V and J are TRBV15 and TRBJ1-2, with no clear D. CDR1 and CDR2 (germline): LNHNV, YYDKDF (reference sequence). CDR3 length equals 16 residues.

This clonotype was seen a few times. CDR3 nucleotide sequence: TGCAGCGTCGAACAGGGGGCGCATCATGGCTACACCTTC. This encodes CSVEQGAHHGYTF. The chain couples TRBV29-1 to TRBJ1-2; 9 bases are shared with TRBD1. From germline, CDR1 is SQVTM and CDR2 ANQGSEA. This CDR3 comprises 13 residues. After removal of 6 bases from V and 6 bases from J, the junction contained 8 bases not matched to a gene.

The chain uses TRBV5-5 and TRBJ2-2; D may correspond to TRBD1 or TRBD2 (5 bases each). Trimming pared 2 bases from V and 4 bases from J, leaving 15 bases between. CDR3 size: 16 residues. Germline CDR1 and CDR2: SGHKS and YYEKEE (reference sequence). CDR3 amino acids: CASSFPRGAGTGELFF. The DNA of the CDR3 is TGTGCCAGCAGCTTCCCAAGGGGCGCGGGCACCGGGGAGCTGTTTTTT. The variable domain in full, completed from reference TRBV5-5 and TRBJ2-2, reads DAGVTQSPTHLIKTRGQQVTLRCSPISGHKSVSWYQQVLGQGPQFIFQYYEKEERGRGNFPDRFSARQFPNYSSELNVNALLLGDSALYLCASSFPRGAGTGELFFGEGSRLTVL.

This clonotype has just a few counts. The chain links TRBV29-1 to TRBJ2-1; unclear D gene. The ends were cut back, 4 bases at V and 1 base at J, with 11 bases in the middle. Looked up from germline, CDR1 is SQVTM and CDR2 is ANQGSEA. This CDR3 spans 14 amino acids. For the CDR3, the DNA is TGCAGCGTTGTCATGGAATGGTCCTACAATGAGCAGTTCTTC. It yields the protein CSVVMEWSYNEQFF.

This sequence joins TRBV20-1 and TRBJ2-3; the D gene is possibly TRBD2 (5 bases). Germline V gives CDR1 DFQATT, CDR2 SNEGSKA (reference sequence). With 5 bases removed from V and 1 base from J, the gap between germline ends came to 16 bases. This CDR3 has 15 residues. The CDR3 region has the DNA TGCAGTGCTCCGCAAGGAGGATTTGGCACAGATACGCAGTATTTT. This gives the protein CSAPQGGFGTDTQYF.

The V gene is TRBV6-1, the J gene TRBJ2-7, with D uncertain. The germline gives CDR1 MNHNS, CDR2 SASEGT. The CDR3 sequence is 14 residues long. The V end lost 6 bases, the J end lost 3 bases, and 15 bases lay between the germline ends. The CDR3 protein is CASRSRAEIYEQYF. The CDR3 coding sequence is TGTGCCAGCAGGTCAAGGGCAGAGATCTACGAGCAGTACTTC.

The J gene is TRBJ1-5, the V gene TRBV9; weak D call: TRBD1 (6 bases). The CDR3 extends over 14 amino acids. Trimming shortened V by 4 bases and J by 5 bases, and 13 bases separated the two germline ends. CDR1 is SGDLS, CDR2 YYNGEE, per germline. For the CDR3, the DNA is TGTGCCAGCAGCCCCGGACAGTCCGATCAGCCCCAGCATTTT. This gives the protein CASSPGQSDQPQHF.